Listed below are T cell receptor beta chains from one sample, sequenced in a study of post-analysis software for immune sequencing data. One entry per CDR3 protein, called by TCRdb with MiXCR from the PCR reads. The sample consists of about 400,000 distinct CDR3 sequences, around 37% of them appearing once. The specimen sequenced was blood. These receptors all stem from a girl aged 5-17 years with multiple sclerosis. Each CDR3 is given with its conserved first and last residue. Fields, in order: D gene, clone size, CDR3 length, V gene, J gene, CDR3 DNA, CDR3 protein. The D gene is left open where the match is weak. Some rows mark clone size as missing; the rest say once, few, many or name a class of expanded clone.

D gene: -; clone size: -; CDR3 length: 15; V gene: TRBV4-3; J gene: TRBJ2-1; CDR3 DNA: TGCGCCAGCAGCCTCCAAGATGAGGGTTTGAATGAGCAGTTCTTC; CDR3 protein: CASSLQDEGLNEQFF
D gene: -; clone size: -; CDR3 length: 16; V gene: TRBV12-3/TRBV12-4; J gene: TRBJ1-6; CDR3 DNA: -; CDR3 protein: CASSTSRDSYNSPLHF
D gene: -; clone size: few; CDR3 length: 15; V gene: TRBV5-1; J gene: TRBJ1-5; CDR3 DNA: TGCGCCAGCAGCTTGGAATCCCGGTTACGGCAGCCCCAGCATTTT; CDR3 protein: CASSLESRLRQPQHF
D gene: TRBD1; clone size: few; CDR3 length: 16; V gene: TRBV20-1; J gene: TRBJ1-5; CDR3 DNA: TGCAGTGCTAGAAAGGGGACAGATCATAGCAATCAGCCCCAGCATTTT; CDR3 protein: CSARKGTDHSNQPQHF
D gene: -; clone size: -; CDR3 length: 15; V gene: TRBV7-9; J gene: TRBJ2-1; CDR3 DNA: TGTGCCAGCAGCTTAGTGGGGACCTCGGGGAATGAGCAGTTCTTC; CDR3 protein: CASSLVGTSGNEQFF
D gene: -; clone size: -; CDR3 length: 13; V gene: TRBV28; J gene: TRBJ1-1; CDR3 DNA: TGTGCCAGCAGTTCCCCGCAGAACACTGAAGCTTTCTTT; CDR3 protein: CASSSPQNTEAFF
D gene: -; clone size: -; CDR3 length: 15; V gene: TRBV7-2; J gene: TRBJ2-3; CDR3 DNA: TGTGCCAGCAGCTCAGGGGGGGACTTCACAGATACGCAGTATTTT; CDR3 protein: CASSSGGDFTDTQYF
D gene: -; clone size: few; CDR3 length: 17; V gene: TRBV28; J gene: TRBJ2-6; CDR3 DNA: TGTGCCAGCAGTTTCGGAGGGCCATTTTCTGGGGCCAACGTCCTGACTTTC; CDR3 protein: CASSFGGPFSGANVLTF
D gene: -; clone size: few; CDR3 length: 14; V gene: TRBV6-1; J gene: TRBJ2-7; CDR3 DNA: TGTGCCAGCAGTGAATCACTCGGCGCCTACGAGCAGTACTTC; CDR3 protein: CASSESLGAYEQYF
D gene: -; clone size: -; CDR3 length: 12; V gene: TRBV28; J gene: TRBJ2-1; CDR3 DNA: TGTGCCAGCAGTCCCCGACGGTTTGAGCAGTTCTTC; CDR3 protein: CASSPRRFEQFF
D gene: TRBD2; clone size: few; CDR3 length: 12; V gene: TRBV20-1; J gene: TRBJ2-1; CDR3 DNA: TGCAGCGCCTGGCGGGGGAGCAATGAGCAGTTCTTC; CDR3 protein: CSAWRGSNEQFF
D gene: TRBD2; clone size: few; CDR3 length: 17; V gene: TRBV4-3; J gene: TRBJ2-1; CDR3 DNA: TGCGCCAGCAGCCAAGATAGTCCTAGCGGGGGTAGGGATGAGCAGTTCTTC; CDR3 protein: CASSQDSPSGGRDEQFF
D gene: -; clone size: few; CDR3 length: 16; V gene: TRBV7-9; J gene: TRBJ2-1; CDR3 DNA: TGTGCCAGCAGCCAAAGAGGGCAGCCCATCTACAATGAGCAGTTCTTC; CDR3 protein: CASSQRGQPIYNEQFF
D gene: -; clone size: -; CDR3 length: 14; V gene: TRBV18; J gene: TRBJ2-3; CDR3 DNA: TGTGCCAGCTCAGGCCTCGGCAAGGCAGATACGCAGTATTTT; CDR3 protein: CASSGLGKADTQYF
D gene: -; clone size: -; CDR3 length: 15; V gene: TRBV6-5; J gene: TRBJ1-1; CDR3 DNA: TGTGCCAGCAGTTACTCGAAGAGGGGAAACACTGAAGCTTTCTTT; CDR3 protein: CASSYSKRGNTEAFF
D gene: -; clone size: -; CDR3 length: 16; V gene: TRBV7-2; J gene: TRBJ1-1; CDR3 DNA: TGTGCCAGCAGTCCACCGGGCTCCTGGGCGAACACTGAAGCTTTCTTT; CDR3 protein: CASSPPGSWANTEAFF
D gene: -; clone size: many; CDR3 length: 11; V gene: TRBV20-1; J gene: TRBJ2-1; CDR3 DNA: TGCAGTGCTCCTCCCTACAATGAGCAGTTCTTC; CDR3 protein: CSAPPYNEQFF
D gene: TRBD1; clone size: few; CDR3 length: 15; V gene: TRBV7-9; J gene: TRBJ1-4; CDR3 DNA: TGTGCCAGCAGCTCGGGGACAGGGCGGGTTGAAAAACTGTTTTTT; CDR3 protein: CASSSGTGRVEKLFF
D gene: -; clone size: -; CDR3 length: 11; V gene: TRBV20-1; J gene: TRBJ1-2; CDR3 DNA: TGCAGTGCTAGGGCCGGCGTGGGCTACACCTTC; CDR3 protein: CSARAGVGYTF
D gene: TRBD2; clone size: few; CDR3 length: 17; V gene: TRBV12-3/TRBV12-4; J gene: TRBJ2-3; CDR3 DNA: TGTGCCAGCAGTTTAGGGTCTAGCGGGGGACTAGCAGATACGCAGTATTTT; CDR3 protein: CASSLGSSGGLADTQYF
D gene: -; clone size: -; CDR3 length: 14; V gene: TRBV12-3/TRBV12-4; J gene: TRBJ1-1; CDR3 DNA: TGTGCCAGCGGGCAGGACGGTATGATCTCTGAAGCTTTCTTT; CDR3 protein: CASGQDGMISEAFF
D gene: -; clone size: -; CDR3 length: 14; V gene: TRBV18; J gene: TRBJ1-2; CDR3 DNA: TGTGCCAGCTCACCAGAAAACTCGGGGCGCGGCTACACCTTC; CDR3 protein: CASSPENSGRGYTF
D gene: -; clone size: few; CDR3 length: 14; V gene: TRBV5-1; J gene: TRBJ2-7; CDR3 DNA: TGCGCCAGCAGCTTCAACAGGGACGCCTACGAGCAGTACTTC; CDR3 protein: CASSFNRDAYEQYF
D gene: -; clone size: few; CDR3 length: 15; V gene: TRBV15; J gene: TRBJ2-5; CDR3 DNA: TGTGCCACCAGCAGGGACTCGGGGGTGGAAGAGACCCAGTACTTC; CDR3 protein: CATSRDSGVEETQYF
D gene: -; clone size: few; CDR3 length: 15; V gene: TRBV6-2/TRBV6-3; J gene: TRBJ2-2; CDR3 DNA: TGTGCCAGCACCTACTCAGGGGGGCTCACCGGGGAGCTGTTTTTT; CDR3 protein: CASTYSGGLTGELFF
D gene: -; clone size: -; CDR3 length: 12; V gene: TRBV7-2; J gene: TRBJ2-2; CDR3 DNA: TGTGCCAGCACCCATTACACCGGGGAGCTGTTTTTT; CDR3 protein: CASTHYTGELFF
D gene: -; clone size: -; CDR3 length: 12; V gene: TRBV29-1; J gene: TRBJ1-2; CDR3 DNA: TGCAGCGTCGTTGGGCAAGGCTATGGCTACACCTTC; CDR3 protein: CSVVGQGYGYTF
D gene: TRBD1; clone size: -; CDR3 length: 15; V gene: TRBV28; J gene: TRBJ2-1; CDR3 DNA: TGTGCCAGCAGTTTCGGGACAGGGTCCTACAATGAGCAGTTCTTC; CDR3 protein: CASSFGTGSYNEQFF
D gene: TRBD2; clone size: few; CDR3 length: 16; V gene: TRBV7-9; J gene: TRBJ2-1; CDR3 DNA: TGTGCCAGCCAGAGTCCAGCGGGGGGGTCCTACAATGAGCAGTTCTTC; CDR3 protein: CASQSPAGGSYNEQFF
D gene: TRBD1; clone size: -; CDR3 length: 12; V gene: TRBV6-2/TRBV6-3; J gene: TRBJ2-7; CDR3 DNA: TGTGCCATCGACAGGGGAGGCGACGAGCAGTACTTC; CDR3 protein: CAIDRGGDEQYF
D gene: TRBD1; clone size: -; CDR3 length: 19; V gene: TRBV7-8; J gene: TRBJ1-4; CDR3 DNA: TGTGCCGGCAGCTTGGACAGGGGATTTGTAGTTGACACTAATGAAAAACTGTTTTTT; CDR3 protein: CAGSLDRGFVVDTNEKLFF
D gene: -; clone size: few; CDR3 length: 14; V gene: TRBV5-6; J gene: TRBJ2-7; CDR3 DNA: TGTGCCAGCAGCCTCTATGGGAGCTCCTACGAGCAGTACTTC; CDR3 protein: CASSLYGSSYEQYF
D gene: -; clone size: -; CDR3 length: 14; V gene: TRBV29-1; J gene: TRBJ2-1; CDR3 DNA: TGCAGCTACCGTGGGGAAGGCTCCTACAATGAGCAGTTCTTC; CDR3 protein: CSYRGEGSYNEQFF
D gene: -; clone size: -; CDR3 length: 15; V gene: TRBV9; J gene: TRBJ2-7; CDR3 DNA: TGTGCCAGCAGCGTAGGAAGAGGGAACGAAGACGAGCAGTACTTC; CDR3 protein: CASSVGRGNEDEQYF
D gene: -; clone size: -; CDR3 length: 15; V gene: TRBV6-1; J gene: TRBJ1-6; CDR3 DNA: TGTGCCAGCAGTGAAGGTCCCGGGGGGTATTCACCCCTCCACTTT; CDR3 protein: CASSEGPGGYSPLHF
D gene: -; clone size: few; CDR3 length: 14; V gene: TRBV20-1; J gene: TRBJ2-4; CDR3 DNA: TGCAGTGCTAGAGCGGCCTCAGCCAAAAACATTCAGTACTTC; CDR3 protein: CSARAASAKNIQYF